This T cell receptor beta chain stems from a study of regulatory T cells in long-lasting Graves disease (dated by TCRdb to the early 2020s). Background on the whole study: Persistent Graves' disease was defined as antithyroid drug treatment for over 5 years with persistently positive TSH receptor autoantibodies. In the clinical cohort, patients with persistent Graves' disease had used antithyroid drugs for an average of around 9.3 years. A total of around 33 samples underwent TCR sequencing, from about 13 patients with persistent Graves' disease and about 20 patients with newly diagnosed Graves' disease. Patients with persistent Graves' disease were compared with patients with newly diagnosed Graves' disease using TCR sequencing and RNA sequencing of peripheral blood. The study took place in China and was registered as a clinical trial.

The library was produced with multiplex PCR. Instrument on record: Illumina HiSeq 4000. CDR3 regions were amplified by Arm-PCR with iRepertoire HTBI primers to construct TCR beta libraries. Gel purification was performed on PCR products prior to sequencing. In the paper's pipeline: Across samples, 60 to 75 TRBV and around 15 TRBJ segments were identified and used for gene usage analysis of CDR3 amino acid clonotypes. COPE and FqMerger were used to merge the filtered high-quality paired reads into contigs. BLAST was used to align contigs to IMGT TRBV, TRBD and TRBJ reference genes, with CDR3 defined following IMGT. Any clonotype with a frequency above 0.1% was counted as a highly expanded clone. Repertoire diversity was measured by Shannon entropy, and V-J evenness by the Gini coefficient. A clonotype was considered public if more than one individual shared it. TCRdb handled the public reads itself, with Q25 trimming in fastp and clone calling in MiXCR, and kept productive beta chains. Each CDR3 protein appears once, grouped with its most common genes and DNA. The V and J calls and clone size come from TCRdb's table, not from the authors' own analysis. A total of some 420,000 distinct CDR3 sequences appear in this sample, around a fifth of them only once. In total, the top ten clones hold about an eighth of the sample.

This clonotype was seen repeatedly, ten times or more. The antigen this receptor binds is unknown. It has no much larger one-base neighbor in the sample; base qualities were not kept. In the germline V gene, CDR1 corresponds to SGHTA and CDR2 to FQGNSA. Reading from cysteine to phenylalanine, the CDR3 counts 13 amino acids. This entry keeps only the CDR3 DNA: 39 bases, framed from base 1. V is reduced by 0 bases and J by 8 bases, leaving a spacing of 10 bases between them. Study-wide conclusions, independent of this receptor: TRBV28, TRBJ1-2 and TRBJ2-5 were preferentially used in persistent disease, while TRBV20-1 and TRBJ2-1 were favored in newly diagnosed disease. Sequencing and analysis were restricted to the TCR beta chain. Persistent patients shared more public clonotypes among themselves (around 2,700) than newly diagnosed patients did (roughly 920). Lower TCR Shannon entropy and fewer highly expanded clones were observed in persistent Graves' disease patients than in newly diagnosed patients, which suggested clonal expansion. The small sample size was acknowledged by the authors as a limitation that may reduce accuracy. The study examined only peripheral blood because the primary lesion, thyroid tissue, could not be accessed.

What this sample's time point label stands for: persistent/refractory GD, antithyroid drugs over 5 years with positive TRAb. For both TCR sequencing and RNA sequencing, RNA was extracted from PBMCs in TRIzol. The diagnosis of Graves' disease followed American Thyroid Association guidelines. Recruitment of patients was carried out at an endocrinology department in Xi'an, China. From each patient, about 9 milliliters of peripheral blood was collected into an EDTA anticoagulant tube. Ficoll Paque Plus density gradient separation was used to isolate PBMCs, and no further T cell sorting was performed. An Agilent 2100 Bioanalyzer and agarose gel were used to check RNA quality, and a NanoDrop 2000 was used to measure RNA concentration.

The sequence links TRBV7-2 to TRBJ1-2; the D gene cannot be resolved reliably. The TCR comes from a female donor with Graves disease. This sample comprised peripheral blood mononuclear cells (PBMCs), obtained when the disease was refractory, from a patient treated with antithyroid drugs. DNA sequence: TGTGCCAGCAGCTTAGCCCCGGAGGAAGGCTACACCTTC. Its product reads: CASSLAPEEGYTF.